Listed below are T cell receptor beta chains from one sample, sequenced in a study of CD8 T cells in ankylosing spondylitis. Each CDR3 protein gets one entry after TCRdb re-called the 5' RACE reads with MiXCR. Here the sample spans about 540,000 distinct CDR3 sequences, approximately 12% being singletons. The sample comprised blood, either unsorted or a sorted T cell fraction (not recorded which). All receptors come from a male donor with ankylosing spondylitis. Each CDR3 is given with its conserved first and last residue. A D gene is named only where the DNA matches it firmly. Rows give clone size only sometimes, using once, few, many, or a class for an expanded clone.

>NA|TRBV20-1|NA|TRBJ2-1
CSVPRGDEQFF
TGCAGTGTACCGAGGGGGGATGAGCAGTTCTTC
>TRBD1|TRBV10-3|few|TRBJ2-3
CAISEPGQGSDTQYF
TGTGCCATCAGTGAGCCGGGACAGGGTTCAGATACGCAGTATTTT
>TRBD1|TRBV2|many|TRBJ1-3
CASRTTGGSGNTIYF
TGTGCCAGCAGGACGACAGGGGGCTCTGGAAACACCATATATTTT
>NA|TRBV27|NA|TRBJ2-3
CASSLSPWLTDTQYF
TGTGCCAGCAGTTTATCCCCCTGGCTCACAGATACGCAGTATTTT
>NA|TRBV4-1|NA|TRBJ2-6
CASSQDGVPGANVLTF
TGCGCCAGCAGCCAAGATGGGGTTCCTGGGGCCAACGTCCTGACTTTC
>NA|TRBV9|NA|TRBJ1-3
CASSVAQSSGNTIYF
TGTGCCAGCAGCGTAGCTCAAAGCTCTGGAAACACCATATATTTT
>TRBD2|TRBV20-1|NA|TRBJ2-5
CSASSSGSVETQYF
TGCAGTGCTAGTTCTAGCGGGAGCGTAGAGACCCAGTACTTC
>TRBD1|TRBV3-1|NA|TRBJ1-1
CASTRQGAGDTEAFF
TGTGCCAGCACCCGACAGGGCGCAGGGGACACTGAAGCTTTCTTT
>NA|TRBV12-3/TRBV12-4|many|TRBJ2-1
CASSLQGYYNEQFF
TGTGCCAGCAGTCTCCAGGGTTACTACAATGAGCAGTTCTTC
>TRBD1|TRBV5-1|many|TRBJ1-2
CASSLRTGGTYGYTF
TGCGCCAGCAGCCTGAGGACAGGGGGCACCTATGGCTACACCTTC
>TRBD2|TRBV14|NA|TRBJ2-1
CASSLLAGGDNEQFF
TGTGCCAGCAGCCTACTAGCGGGAGGAGACAATGAGCAGTTCTTC
>NA|TRBV10-3|NA|TRBJ2-1
CAISVVDNEQFF
TGTGCCATCAGTGTAGTGGACAATGAGCAGTTCTTC
>TRBD2|TRBV19|NA|TRBJ2-1
CASSISGGVFHEQFF
TGTGCCAGTAGTATTTCGGGAGGAGTGTTCCATGAGCAGTTCTTC
>TRBD2|TRBV24-1|many|TRBJ2-1
CATSDPGGRDEQFF
TGTGCCACCAGTGATCCGGGAGGGCGGGATGAGCAGTTCTTC
>TRBD2|TRBV5-6|NA|TRBJ2-1
CASSSSGRALNEQFF
TGTGCCAGCAGCTCAAGCGGGAGGGCCCTGAATGAGCAGTTCTTC
>NA|TRBV3-1|few|TRBJ1-2
CASSPARYNYGYTF
TGTGCCAGCAGCCCCGCAAGATATAACTATGGCTACACCTTC
>NA|TRBV5-1|many|TRBJ2-1
CASSLDNEQFF
TGCGCCAGCAGCTTGGACAATGAGCAGTTCTTC
>TRBD2|TRBV5-1|few|TRBJ2-3
CASSRTSGSETDTQYF
TGCGCCAGCAGCCGGACTAGCGGGAGCGAGACAGATACGCAGTATTTT
>NA|TRBV7-2|NA|TRBJ2-2
CASSLVRGSGGELFF
TGTGCCAGCAGCTTAGTCCGGGGGAGTGGCGGGGAGCTGTTTTTT
>NA|TRBV5-1|few|TRBJ2-5
CASSLGDLGETQYF
TGCGCCAGCAGCTTGGGGGACCTGGGGGAGACCCAGTACTTC
>NA|TRBV5-6|NA|TRBJ2-1
CASNVGVLDEQFF
TGTGCCAGCAATGTCGGAGTCTTGGATGAGCAGTTCTTC
>TRBD2|TRBV5-1|few|TRBJ2-3
CASRGTSGSRTDTQYF
TGCGCCAGCAGGGGAACCAGCGGGAGTAGGACAGATACGCAGTATTTT
>NA|TRBV6-1|many|TRBJ1-2
CASSDRAEYGYTF
TGTGCCAGCAGTGACAGGGCGGAATATGGCTACACCTTC
>TRBD1|TRBV24-1|NA|TRBJ2-3
CATGGTGSTDTQYF
TGTGCCACCGGAGGGACAGGGAGCACAGATACGCAGTATTTT
>NA|TRBV2|NA|TRBJ2-3
CASSRELEDTQYF
TGTGCCAGCAGTAGGGAACTAGAGGATACGCAGTATTTT